The clone carrying this T cell receptor (beta chain) was observed a few times. Gene labels here are mouse ones. The read gets to within 4 residues of the CDR3 end, and the germline J gene fills in the rest. The data derive from a study of CD8+ T cells in alopecia areata. Following extraction, RNA underwent reverse transcription to cDNA, which served as the sequencing template. Using immunoSEQ multiplex PCR, the repertoire was profiled, and TCRdb retains in-frame clones only, with some absent. This sample has about 110,000 clones, each found more than once. The germline V gene has CDR1 MNHDT and CDR2 YYDKIL. The CDR3 sequence is 15 residues long. V shed 6 bases and J shed 0 bases, with 13 bases lying between them.

Sequenced input: lesional skin. The sequence was collected from a C3H/HeJ mouse with alopecia areata. The mice in this strain carry MHC haplotype H2-k. The chain uses TRBV17 and TRBJ2-3; D is possibly TRBD1 (6 bases). CDR3 sequence reads: CASSPGQDSAETLYF. The CDR3 bases that were read are TGTGCTAGCAGCCCGGGACAAGATAGTGCAGAA.